Following are 6 T cell receptor beta chains from one sample sequenced in a study of T-cell reconstitution after alpha-beta-depleted transplantation in children. Unique molecular identifiers were built into the TCRbeta library. TCRdb recomputed calls from the PCR reads with MiXCR, one row per CDR3 protein. This table has almost 500,000 distinct CDR3 sequences, approximately 12% appearing once. The specimen was PBMCs from the stem cell graft donor, collected from the stem cell graft. These receptors all stem from a human donor who donated a stem cell graft to a child with combined immunodeficiency.

This clonotype was counted a few times. The chain links TRBV4-2 to TRBJ2-1; tentative D call: TRBD1 (5 bases). Looked up from germline, CDR1 is LGHNA and CDR2 is YNFKEQ. Trimming left V 3 bases short and J 0 bases short, with 15 bases between. The CDR3 spans 17 residues. This CDR3 reads CASSQDQGASSYNEQFF. CDR3 nucleotide sequence: TGTGCCAGCAGCCAGGATCAGGGCGCAAGCTCCTACAATGAGCAGTTCTTC.

The V and J genes are TRBV29-1 and TRBJ2-7, with 8 bases fitting TRBD2. V lost 4 bases to trimming and J lost 2 bases; unmatched junction nucleotides: 4. The CDR3 is 13 amino acids. Germline CDR1 reads SQVTM; CDR2 reads ANQGSEA. In nucleotides, the CDR3 is TGCAGCGTTGTTCGGGAGGGAACCTACGAGCAGTACTTC. This codes for CSVVREGTYEQYF.

This chain connects TRBV24-1 to TRBJ2-3; D is possibly TRBD2 (6 bases). There are 19 residues in the CDR3. The germline gives CDR1 KGHDR, CDR2 SFDVKD. Trimming left V 1 base short and J 0 bases short, with 19 bases between. CDR3 nucleotides: TGTGCCACCAGTGATTTTTACCTAGCGTCATCGTCTAGCACAGATACGCAGTATTTT. It specifies CATSDFYLASSSSTDTQYF.

This chain links TRBV4-3 with TRBJ2-1; 11 bases agree with TRBD2. This CDR3 is built from 17 residues. V dropped 1 base and J dropped 3; count of bases not matched to a gene: 5. The germline V gene has CDR1 LGHNA and CDR2 YSLEER. This chain's CDR3 is CASSQGSGGAFYNEQFF. The CDR3 DNA sequence: TGCGCCAGCAGCCAAGGTAGCGGGGGGGCCTTCTACAATGAGCAGTTCTTC.

This clonotype was detected many times. This chain links TRBV29-1 with TRBJ2-7; 8 bases map to TRBD2. There are 14 residues in the CDR3. J gave up 1 base and V 8 bases, and 10 bases lay outside the gene matches. Germline V gene data show CDR1 as SQVTM and CDR2 as ANQGSEA. The CDR3: CSPRVSGSSYEQYF. As DNA, the CDR3 is TGCAGCCCAAGGGTGAGCGGGAGTTCCTACGAGCAGTACTTC.

The sample holds a few counts of this clonotype. J is TRBJ2-2 and V is TRBV7-2, with D unclear. Trimming took 6 bases from V and 0 from J, leaving 11 bases between them. The length of the CDR3 is 15 residues. The germline V gene encodes CDR1 SGHTA and CDR2 FQGNSA. The CDR3 region is CASRDEPTNTGELFF. In nucleotides, the CDR3 is TGTGCCAGCAGGGACGAACCTACGAACACCGGGGAGCTGTTTTTT.